A selection of T cell receptor beta chains follows, all from one sample in a study of T cells in Graves' hyperthyroidism and ophthalmopathy. TCRdb reprocessed the multiplex PCR reads with MiXCR, giving one entry per CDR3 protein. The profile shows 800,000 or so distinct CDR3 sequences, roughly 40% of them singletons. The sequencing input was blood. These TCRs come from a man younger than 35 with Graves' hyperthyroidism. Each CDR3 is given with its conserved first and last residue. Fields, in order: J gene, V gene, clone size, D gene, CDR3 DNA, CDR3 protein. The D gene is left open where the match is weak. Some rows have no size entry. The others give once, few or many, or a class for an expanded clone.

TRBJ1-5 | TRBV19 | - | - | TGTGCCAGCTTAGCGGGCGGCCTCAATCAGCCCCAGCATTTT | CASLAGGLNQPQHF
TRBJ2-7 | TRBV20-1 | - | - | TGCAGTGCTTTACCGACCGTCTCCTACGAGCAGTACTTC | CSALPTVSYEQYF
TRBJ2-2 | TRBV5-8 | - | - | TGCGCCAGCTCAACCTCCGTAACGGGAGTCACCGGGGAGCTGTTTTTT | CASSTSVTGVTGELFF
TRBJ2-7 | TRBV7-2 | - | - | TGTGTCAGCAGCCCCCTCAACGGAGAAGAGCAGTACTTC | CVSSPLNGEEQYF
TRBJ1-2 | TRBV27 | few | TRBD1 | TGTGCCAGCAGTTCGGGACAGTACTCAGATGGCTACACCTTC | CASSSGQYSDGYTF
TRBJ1-4 | TRBV7-2 | few | TRBD1 | TGTGCCAGCAGCCCCCGGACAGGGGTCAGTAATGAAAAACTGTTTTTT | CASSPRTGVSNEKLFF
TRBJ1-1 | TRBV20-1 | many | - | TGCAGTGCCCCTCGGGACTTGAACACTGAAGCTTTCTTT | CSAPRDLNTEAFF
TRBJ2-3 | TRBV29-1 | few | - | TGCAGCGTTGGGACAGATACGCAGTATTTT | CSVGTDTQYF
TRBJ1-5 | TRBV15 | medium-sized | - | TGTGCCACCAGCAGCACGGGGACGGGCGACAATCAGCCCCAGCATTTT | CATSSTGTGDNQPQHF
TRBJ1-5 | TRBV19 | many | - | TGTGCCAGTACCGAGTATAGCAATCAGCCCCAGCATTTT | CASTEYSNQPQHF
TRBJ1-6 | TRBV7-9 | - | TRBD1 | TGTGCCAGCAGCTTGGGGACAGGGACGGAAGCCTATAATTCACCCCTCCACTTT | CASSLGTGTEAYNSPLHF
TRBJ2-7 | TRBV29-1 | - | TRBD2 | TGCAGCGTTGGCGGCAGCGGGAGGGAAGAGCAGTACTTC | CSVGGSGREEQYF
TRBJ2-7 | TRBV2 | many | - | TGTGCCAGCAAGGAGCTTTCAGGCTACGAGCAGTACTTC | CASKELSGYEQYF
TRBJ2-7 | TRBV29-1 | - | - | TGCAGCGTTGAAGAACAGGGATACGAGCAGTACTTC | CSVEEQGYEQYF
TRBJ1-2 | TRBV12-3/TRBV12-4 | few | TRBD1 | TGTGCCAGCAGTCCTACAGGGGACGACTATGGCTACACCTTC | CASSPTGDDYGYTF
TRBJ2-7 | TRBV2 | - | - | TGTGCCAGCAGTCAGCAGTACTTC | CASSQQYF
TRBJ2-7 | TRBV4-1 | - | - | TGCGCCAGCAGCCAAGACCCGCGTTCGGGCGAGCAGTACTTC | CASSQDPRSGEQYF
TRBJ1-2 | TRBV29-1 | once | - | TGCAGCGTGACAAGTCCCGGGGTCTCTGGCTACACCTTC | CSVTSPGVSGYTF
TRBJ1-1 | TRBV10-2 | many | - | TGCGCCAGCAGTGGAGGCCTCGCGGAAGCTTTCTTT | CASSGGLAEAFF
TRBJ2-7 | TRBV11-2 | few | TRBD1 | TGTGCCAGCAGCTTCGACAGGGGGCCTTACGAGCAGTACTTC | CASSFDRGPYEQYF
TRBJ1-3 | TRBV15 | many | - | TGTGCCACCAGCAGAGATCTTGCGAGCTCTGGAAACACCATATATTTT | CATSRDLASSGNTIYF
TRBJ2-7 | TRBV29-1 | many | - | TGCAGCGTCACCCGGCTAGACGAGCAGTACTTC | CSVTRLDEQYF
TRBJ1-4 | TRBV4-1 | few | - | TGCGCCAGCAGCCACTCACATGAAAAACTGTTTTTT | CASSHSHEKLFF
TRBJ2-7 | TRBV6-6 | few | TRBD1 | TGTGCCATTGCGGACAGGCCTCACAGCTCCTACGAGCAGTACTTC | CAIADRPHSSYEQYF
TRBJ1-5 | TRBV13 | many | - | TGTGCCAGCGGGTATAGCAATCAGCCCCAGCATTTT | CASGYSNQPQHF
TRBJ2-7 | TRBV5-8 | many | TRBD1 | TGTGCCAGCAGCGTCGGACAGGCCTCCTACGAGCAGTACTTC | CASSVGQASYEQYF
TRBJ1-2 | TRBV29-1 | - | - | TGCAGCGTTGGAGGAGGGGCTCCCTATGGCTACACCTTC | CSVGGGAPYGYTF
TRBJ1-1 | TRBV7-9 | many | TRBD1 | TGTGCCAGCAGCTTAGATGGGCCAGGGGGAGCTTTCTTT | CASSLDGPGGAFF
TRBJ2-2 | TRBV6-5 | few | - | TGTGCCAGCAGTTACTTCCTCACGGGAAGGCCCGGGGAGCTGTTTTTT | CASSYFLTGRPGELFF
TRBJ1-5 | TRBV5-1 | few | - | TGCGCCAGCAGCTTGGGCGACATCAATCAGCCCCAGCATTTT | CASSLGDINQPQHF
TRBJ1-1 | TRBV29-1 | many | - | TGCAGCGTTGAGGAGGACAGGAACACTGAAGCTTTCTTT | CSVEEDRNTEAFF
TRBJ1-2 | TRBV3-1 | - | TRBD1 | TGTGCCAGCAGCCGACAGGGGCAGGGCTATGGCTACACCTTC | CASSRQGQGYGYTF
TRBJ2-2 | TRBV10-2 | - | - | TGCGCCAGCAGCCAAGATCGTAGCGGAGTCGCCGGGGAGCTGTTTTTT | CASSQDRSGVAGELFF
TRBJ1-5 | TRBV11-2 | - | TRBD1 | TGCGCCAGCAGCCAAGTATCCGGGACAGGGAATCAGCCCCAGCATTTT | CASSQVSGTGNQPQHF
TRBJ2-6 | TRBV7-9 | - | - | TGTGCCAGCAGCATGACCGGGGCCAACGTCCTGACTTTC | CASSMTGANVLTF
TRBJ1-2 | TRBV3-1 | - | TRBD1 | TGTGCCAGCAGCCCTTCCGGGACAGGGAATGGCTACACCTTC | CASSPSGTGNGYTF
TRBJ1-1 | TRBV2 | many | - | TGTGCCAGCGCAATCGGGGGAACTGAAGCTTTCTTT | CASAIGGTEAFF
TRBJ2-7 | TRBV15 | - | - | TGTGCCACCAGCAGAGAAATCTTGGGCGTCTCCTACGAGCAGTACTTC | CATSREILGVSYEQYF
TRBJ2-7 | TRBV15 | many | TRBD1 | TGTGCCACCAGCAGAGATACAGGGGTATACGAGCAGTACTTC | CATSRDTGVYEQYF
TRBJ2-7 | TRBV20-1 | - | - | TGCAGTGCTAGTGCGGGGACCAGCTACGAGCAGTACTTC | CSASAGTSYEQYF
TRBJ2-7 | TRBV20-1 | many | TRBD2 | TGCAGTGTAGCGGGAGCCGCGTACGAGCAGTACTTC | CSVAGAAYEQYF
TRBJ2-7 | TRBV20-1 | many | - | TGCAGTGCTAGTAAAGACAGCGCCTACGAGCAGTACTTC | CSASKDSAYEQYF
TRBJ1-1 | TRBV10-3 | many | - | TGTGCCATCAGTTCGATGGACGCCACGGACACTGAAGCTTTCTTT | CAISSMDATDTEAFF
TRBJ2-2 | TRBV7-2 | few | - | TGTGCCAGCAGCTCGGAGAACACCGGGGAGCTGTTTTTT | CASSSENTGELFF
TRBJ2-7 | TRBV5-5 | - | - | TGTGCCAGCGGAAACCACGGACAGTCGGCCTACGAGCAGTACTTC | CASGNHGQSAYEQYF
TRBJ1-2 | TRBV12-3/TRBV12-4 | many | - | TGTGCCAGCAGCTTGGGGGGTAGCTACACCTTC | CASSLGGSYTF
TRBJ2-7 | TRBV6-5 | few | - | TGTGCCAGCAGTTACTCAGGGACGGCCTCCTACGAGCAGTACTTC | CASSYSGTASYEQYF
TRBJ1-1 | TRBV29-1 | many | - | TGCAGCGTTGAAGATGTGAGGCCCCCGAGCCAAGCTTTCTTT | CSVEDVRPPSQAFF
TRBJ2-1 | TRBV11-1 | - | - | TGTGCCAGCAGCAGGAATGAGCAGTTCTTC | CASSRNEQFF
TRBJ2-5 | TRBV7-9 | many | - | TGTGCCAGCAGCTTCCCCCCGGCAGGCAGTCAAGAGACCCAGTACTTC | CASSFPPAGSQETQYF
TRBJ1-1 | TRBV25-1 | once | - | TGTGCCAGCAGCTTGGCCTGGCCGGAGAACACTGAAGCTTTCTTT | CASSLAWPENTEAFF
TRBJ1-2 | TRBV9 | few | - | TGTGCCAGCAGCGCCGGGGGGGGACATGGCTACACCTTC | CASSAGGGHGYTF
TRBJ1-5 | TRBV19 | many | - | TGTGCCAGTAGTATGGGCGCCGCGAGCAATCAGCCCCAGCATTTT | CASSMGAASNQPQHF
TRBJ1-1 | TRBV4-1 | few | - | TGCGCCAGCAGCCGAGAAGGGGGGAACACTGAAGCTTTCTTT | CASSREGGNTEAFF
TRBJ2-7 | TRBV15 | many | - | TGTGCCACCAGCCTCGCGTCCCAGGGCCCCTACGAGCAGTACTTC | CATSLASQGPYEQYF
TRBJ1-2 | TRBV12-3/TRBV12-4 | few | - | TGTGCCAGCAGCCAGCCCCAGGGGTCTTCCTATGGCTACACCTTC | CASSQPQGSSYGYTF
TRBJ1-6 | TRBV6-5 | few | TRBD1 | TGTGCCAGCAGTTGGGGACAGGTGAATTCACCCCTCCACTTT | CASSWGQVNSPLHF
TRBJ2-7 | TRBV7-8 | many | - | TGTGCCAGCAGCTTAGGGCCCAGATCCTACGAGCAGTACTTC | CASSLGPRSYEQYF
TRBJ1-1 | TRBV7-2 | many | - | TGTGCCAGCAGCTTAGGAGGCTTTGGGAACACTGAAGCTTTCTTT | CASSLGGFGNTEAFF